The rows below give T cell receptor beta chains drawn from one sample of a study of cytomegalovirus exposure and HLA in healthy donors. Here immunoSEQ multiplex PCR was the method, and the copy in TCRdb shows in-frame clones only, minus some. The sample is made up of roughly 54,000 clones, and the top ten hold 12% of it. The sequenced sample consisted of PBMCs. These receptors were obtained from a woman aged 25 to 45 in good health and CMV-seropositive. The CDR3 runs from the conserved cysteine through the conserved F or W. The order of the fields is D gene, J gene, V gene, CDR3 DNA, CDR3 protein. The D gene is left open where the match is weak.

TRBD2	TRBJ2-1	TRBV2	TGTGCCAGCAGTCCTGAGTGGGCTAGCGGGGGGGCACAGCAGTTCTTC	CASSPEWASGGAQQFF
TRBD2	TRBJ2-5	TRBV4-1	TGCGCCAGCAGCCGGGGACTAGCGGCACAAGAGACCCAGTACTTC	CASSRGLAAQETQYF
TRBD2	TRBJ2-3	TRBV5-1	TGCGCCAGCAGCCATACTAGCGGGGGCACAGATACGCAGTATTTT	CASSHTSGGTDTQYF
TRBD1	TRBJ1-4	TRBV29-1	TGCAGCGTTGGGAGTAGGGGGCTGGAAAAACTGTTTTTT	CSVGSRGLEKLFF
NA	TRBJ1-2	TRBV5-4	TGTGCCAGCAGCTCGTCGGGACTGACCTATGGCTACACCTTC	CASSSSGLTYGYTF
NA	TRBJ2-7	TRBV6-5	TGTGCCAGCAGTTACTCGGCAGGGCAAGGCGAGCAGTACTTC	CASSYSAGQGEQYF
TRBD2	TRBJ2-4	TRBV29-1	TGCAGCGTTGTTGCGGGAGTGGCCAAAAACATTCAGTACTTC	CSVVAGVAKNIQYF
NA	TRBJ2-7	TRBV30	TGTGCCTGGAGTACGGGACTGGCCTACGAGCAGTACTTC	CAWSTGLAYEQYF
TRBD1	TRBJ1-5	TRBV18	TGTGCCAGCTCGTCCGGGACAGGGGGGAATCAGCCCCAGCATTTT	CASSSGTGGNQPQHF
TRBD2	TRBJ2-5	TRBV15	TGTGCCACCAGCAGTAGCGGGGGGGCCGGGGAGACCCAGTACTTC	CATSSSGGAGETQYF
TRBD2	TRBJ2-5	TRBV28	TGTGCCAGCAGTTTCCTAGGGACTATCGGGATGGGGGGAACGTACCAAGAGACCCAGTACTTC	CASSFLGTIGMGGTYQETQYF
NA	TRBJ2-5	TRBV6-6	TGTGCCAGCAGTTACTCGTCTTCTAGTGCCCAGTACTTC	CASSYSSSSAQYF
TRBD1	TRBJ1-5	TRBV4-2	TGTGCCAGCAGCCCCCAGGCAGGGGGCTTCACGACCCAGCATTTT	CASSPQAGGFTTQHF
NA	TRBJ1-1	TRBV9	TGTGCCAGCAGCCCAAGGGGCGGAACCCGGGACACTGAAGCTTTCTTT	CASSPRGGTRDTEAFF
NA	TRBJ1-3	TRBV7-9	TGTGCCAGCAACCCGGCTGGAAACACCATATATTTT	CASNPAGNTIYF
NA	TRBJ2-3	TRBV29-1	TGCAGCGTTGAAAGCGTACTCCGCACAGATACGCAGTATTTT	CSVESVLRTDTQYF
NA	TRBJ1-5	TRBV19	TGTGCCAGTAGTCAGCAGGGAGGTCAGCCCCAGCATTTT	CASSQQGGQPQHF
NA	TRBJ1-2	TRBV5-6	TGTGCCAGCAGGTTAAACTATGGCTACACCTTC	CASRLNYGYTF
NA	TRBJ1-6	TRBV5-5	TGTGCCAGCAGCGCCGACTGGGTCACACCCCTCCACTTT	CASSADWVTPLHF
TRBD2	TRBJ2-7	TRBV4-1	TGCGCCAGCAGCCAAGCTAGCGGGGCCTACGAGCAGTACTTC	CASSQASGAYEQYF
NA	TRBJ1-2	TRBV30	TGTGCCTGGAGGAGAGACTACGGCTACACCTTC	CAWRRDYGYTF
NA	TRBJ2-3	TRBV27	TGTGCCAGCAGGGAAGAGGGGGTAGGCACAGATACGCAGTATTTT	CASREEGVGTDTQYF
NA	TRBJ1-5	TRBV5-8	TGTGCCAGCAGCTTCGGGGGGGCGGGACAGCCCCAGCATTTT	CASSFGGAGQPQHF
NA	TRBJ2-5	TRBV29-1	TGCAGCGGAGTGTTCCAAGAGACCCAGTACTTC	CSGVFQETQYF
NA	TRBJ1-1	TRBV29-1	TGCAGCGTTGAATCAGGGGACAAGAACACTGAAGCTTTCTTT	CSVESGDKNTEAFF
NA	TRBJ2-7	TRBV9	TGTGCCAGCAGCGTAGGAACTAGTCTCTACGAGCAGTACTTC	CASSVGTSLYEQYF
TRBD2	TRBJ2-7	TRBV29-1	TGCAGCGTTCGCGGGACTAGGCTTCACGAGCAGTACTTC	CSVRGTRLHEQYF
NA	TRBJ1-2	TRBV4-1	TGCGCCAGCAGCCAAAGGACAGTAAACTATGGCTACACCTTC	CASSQRTVNYGYTF
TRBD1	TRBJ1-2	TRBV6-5	TGTGCCAGCAGGAGGGGACAGGGGGAAACCGGGGGCTACACCTTC	CASRRGQGETGGYTF
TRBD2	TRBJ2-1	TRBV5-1	TGCGCCAGCAGCTTCGGGGGGGCCCGCAGTGAGCAGTTCTTC	CASSFGGARSEQFF
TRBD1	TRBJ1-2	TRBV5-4	TGTGCCAGCAGCAGGGGGACAGGGGGCGGCTACACCTTC	CASSRGTGGGYTF
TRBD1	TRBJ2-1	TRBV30	TGTGCCTGGAGCCCGGGACAGGGGGCATACAATGAGCAGTTCTTC	CAWSPGQGAYNEQFF
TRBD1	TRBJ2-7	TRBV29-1	TGCAGCGCCAGCCGGACAGGGGACGAGCAGTACTTC	CSASRTGDEQYF
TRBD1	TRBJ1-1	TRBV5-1	TGCGCCAGCAGCGGTGACAGGGTTGTCACTGAAGCTTTCTTT	CASSGDRVVTEAFF
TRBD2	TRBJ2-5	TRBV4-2	TGTGCCAGCAGCCAAGATCCAGCGGGGGGGCGGGCCCAGTACTTC	CASSQDPAGGRAQYF
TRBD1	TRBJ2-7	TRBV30	TGTGCCTCGAGGACAGGGGGTTTGCAGCAGTACTTC	CASRTGGLQQYF
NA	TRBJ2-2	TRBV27	TGTGCCAGCAGTTTAAAAAGAGGCGGGGAGCTGTTTTTT	CASSLKRGGELFF
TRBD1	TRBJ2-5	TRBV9	TGTGCCAGCAGCTCCGGGACAGGGAAGACGACCCAGTACTTC	CASSSGTGKTTQYF
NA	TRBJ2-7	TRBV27	TGTGCCAGCAGTTTAATTTCCGGGGGGCTCAGTTTCGAGCAGTACTTC	CASSLISGGLSFEQYF
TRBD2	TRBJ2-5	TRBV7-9	TGTGCCAGCAGCTTAACCCTTACTCCTAGCGGGAAAGAGACCCAGTACTTC	CASSLTLTPSGKETQYF
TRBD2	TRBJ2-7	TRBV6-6	TGTGCCAGCAGTCACCTCGGAGGGAGGGCCTACGAGCAGTACTTC	CASSHLGGRAYEQYF
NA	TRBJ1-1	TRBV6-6	TGTGCCAGCAGTTACTCGTGGGGCAATGAAGCTTTCTTT	CASSYSWGNEAFF